A single T cell receptor (beta chain) is shown here with its context. As yet, its antigen is unknown. These data are taken from a study of T cell repertoires in ileal Crohn's disease. Assay: immunoSEQ multiplex PCR; the TCRdb copy retains only in-frame clones and omits some. The sample has over 6,500 clones; 75% to 85% are singletons. Points from the study as a whole: Compared with non-smokers, active smokers at surgery showed more clonal expansions.

This TCR was recovered from an adult with Crohn's disease. Source material: ileal tissue.

The CDR3 DNA follows: TGTGCCAGTAATGGCGGGCCGAGCTCCTACAATGAGCAGTTCTTC. Amino acids: CASNGGPSSYNEQFF. The V gene is TRBV19, the J gene TRBJ2-1; tentatively, D is TRBD2 (5 bases). The V end was cut by 7 bases, the J end by 0 bases, with 13 bases between. Germline V gives CDR1 LNHDA, CDR2 SQIVND (reference sequence). CDR3 length: 15 residues.